This TCR beta chain was observed in a study of regulatory T cells in long-lasting Graves disease. This clonotype was seen repeatedly, ten times or more. Its antigen is not known. Assembly of TCR beta libraries relied on iRepertoire HTBI primers together with Arm-PCR of CDR3 regions. TCRdb called the multiplex PCR reads again in MiXCR, with one record for every CDR3 protein. This sample has around 250,000 distinct CDR3 sequences; 20% occur once, and the top ten carry approximately 15%. Study conclusions and caveats: New patients shared 970 or so public clonotypes, and persistent patients shared more, with a few thousand. With a small sample size, accuracy may have been reduced.

Time point given: newly diagnosed GD, antithyroid drugs for less than 3 months. The TCR library was prepared using RNA isolated from PBMCs. American Thyroid Association guidelines defined Graves' disease diagnosis. The sample consisted of peripheral blood mononuclear cells (PBMCs), taken at new diagnosis, from a patient treated with antithyroid drugs. This sequence originates from a female donor with Graves disease.

The CDR3 loop is CASSQERVADEQYF. The CDR3 bases are TGCGCCAGCAGCCAAGAAAGGGTCGCGGACGAGCAGTACTTC. This chain connects TRBV4-3 to TRBJ2-7, with D uncertain. The germline gives CDR1 LGHNA, CDR2 YSLEER. The CDR3 length is 14 residues. Trimming pared 0 bases from V and 5 bases from J, leaving 11 bases between.